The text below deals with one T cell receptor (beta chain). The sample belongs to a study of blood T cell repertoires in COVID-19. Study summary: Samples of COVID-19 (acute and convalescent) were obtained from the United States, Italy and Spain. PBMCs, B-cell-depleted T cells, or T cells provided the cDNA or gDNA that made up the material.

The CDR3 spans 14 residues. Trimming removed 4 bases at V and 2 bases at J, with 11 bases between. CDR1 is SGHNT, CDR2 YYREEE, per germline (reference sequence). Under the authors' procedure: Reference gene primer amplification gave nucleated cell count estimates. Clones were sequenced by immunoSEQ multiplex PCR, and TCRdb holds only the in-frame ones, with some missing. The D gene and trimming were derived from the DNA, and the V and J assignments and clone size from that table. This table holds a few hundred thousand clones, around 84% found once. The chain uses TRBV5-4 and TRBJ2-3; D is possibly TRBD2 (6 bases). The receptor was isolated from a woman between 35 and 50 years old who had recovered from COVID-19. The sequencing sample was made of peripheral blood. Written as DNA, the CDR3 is TGTGCCAGCAGCCCGGGGGTAGACACAGATACGCAGTATTTT. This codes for CASSPGVDTDTQYF.